These T cell receptor beta chains were read from a single sample in a study of beta chain features in type 1 diabetes. The assay was immunoSEQ multiplex PCR, and TCRdb's table has in-frame clones only and misses some. The data show around 25,000 clones, more than 65% seen once. The sequenced sample consisted of stem cell memory CD4+ T cells from blood. Receptor source: a woman in her thirties or forties with type 1 diabetes. Both conserved end residues are part of each CDR3. The D gene is left open where the match is weak. Expanded clones are given a class, and other clones once, few, many or no size at all.

d_call j_call clone_size v_call cdr3_aa cdr3_nt
. TRBJ2-2 . TRBV4-2 CASSQGPRGSNTGELFF TGTGCCAGCAGCCAAGGGCCCCGGGGTTCGAACACCGGGGAGCTGTTTTTT
TRBD2 TRBJ2-5 . TRBV4-1 CASSQDETSGIETQYF TGCGCCAGCAGCCAAGATGAGACTAGCGGGATTGAGACCCAGTACTTC
. TRBJ2-4 . TRBV7-3 CASSPTEYKNIQYF TGTGCCAGCAGCCCGACGGAGTACAAAAACATTCAGTACTTC
. TRBJ2-3 . TRBV6-5 CASRADIGSTDTQYF TGTGCCAGCAGGGCTGACATCGGTAGCACAGATACGCAGTATTTT
. TRBJ1-2 . TRBV7-2 CASSSPGLRYGYTF TGTGCCAGCAGCTCACCGGGACTGAGATATGGCTACACCTTC
TRBD2 TRBJ2-1 . TRBV28 CASSPTSSHYNEQFF TGTGCCAGCAGCCCGACTAGCTCCCATTACAATGAGCAGTTCTTC
. TRBJ2-1 . TRBV2 CASTSYNEQFF TGTGCCAGCACCTCGTACAATGAGCAGTTCTTC
TRBD1 TRBJ2-1 once TRBV15 CATSRDGPGTVYNEQFF TGTGCCACCAGCAGAGATGGGCCCGGGACAGTGTACAATGAGCAGTTCTTC
. TRBJ1-5 . TRBV2 CASSGGIGYSNQPQHF TGTGCCAGCAGTGGCGGCATCGGTTATAGCAATCAGCCCCAGCATTTT
. TRBJ1-1 few TRBV7-8 CASSLAAQGEAFF TGTGCCAGCAGCTTAGCGGCTCAGGGTGAAGCTTTCTTT